Only one count was recorded for the clone carrying this T cell receptor beta chain. The antigen remains undetermined. At one boundary the junction diverges from the germline segment, which might be a read error. This entry belongs to a study of glioma-infiltrating T cells. Overall study results and limits: Above-expected tissue-blood divergence occurred in all gliomas, most in low-grade ones. Very few CDR3 sequences were shared between tissue and blood.

The CDR3 contains 13 residues. CDR1 is MNHEY and CDR2 is SMNVEV in the germline V gene (reference sequence). Amplification of TCR alpha and beta CDR3 regions from RNA used iRepertoire nested multiplex PCR. Input was roughly 85-450 ng of tissue mRNA or PBMC total RNA. Each CDR3 protein gets one entry after TCRdb re-called the multiplex PCR reads with MiXCR. The table includes around 190,000 distinct CDR3 sequences, more than 25% detected once. The rearrangement uses TRBV27 and TRBJ1-2, with 7 bases aligning to TRBD1. The receptor was isolated from a human donor with low-grade glioma or glioblastoma, undergoing nonglioma brain surgery, or in good health (not recorded which). Sequenced sample: glioma tissue, nonneoplastic brain tissue, or PBMCs (not recorded which). CDR3 DNA: TGTGCCAGCAGTCCCAGAAACAGGGGTGGCTGCACCTTC. Its translation: CASSPRNRGGCTF.